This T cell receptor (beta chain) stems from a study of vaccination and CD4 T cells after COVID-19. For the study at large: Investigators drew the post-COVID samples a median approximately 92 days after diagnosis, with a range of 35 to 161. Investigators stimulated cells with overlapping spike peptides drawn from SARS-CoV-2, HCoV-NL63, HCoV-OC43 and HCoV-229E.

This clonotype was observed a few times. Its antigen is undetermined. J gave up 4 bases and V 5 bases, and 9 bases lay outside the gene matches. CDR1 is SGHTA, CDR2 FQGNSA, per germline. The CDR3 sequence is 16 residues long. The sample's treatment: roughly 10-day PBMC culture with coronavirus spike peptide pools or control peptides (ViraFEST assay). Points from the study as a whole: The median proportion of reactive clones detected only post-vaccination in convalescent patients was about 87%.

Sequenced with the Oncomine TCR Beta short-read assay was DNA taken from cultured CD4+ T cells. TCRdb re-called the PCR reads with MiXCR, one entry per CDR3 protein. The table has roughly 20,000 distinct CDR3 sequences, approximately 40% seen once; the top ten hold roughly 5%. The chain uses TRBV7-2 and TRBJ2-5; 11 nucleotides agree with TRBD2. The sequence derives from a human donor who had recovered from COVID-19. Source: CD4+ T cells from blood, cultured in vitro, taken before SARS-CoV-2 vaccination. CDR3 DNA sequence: TGTGCCAGCAGCATAACGGGTCTAGCGGGAGGAGAGACCCAGTACTTC. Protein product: CASSITGLAGGETQYF.